A selection of T cell receptor beta chains follows, all from one sample in a study of T cell responses to AZD1222 COVID-19 vaccine. Using immunoSEQ multiplex PCR, the repertoire was profiled, and TCRdb retains in-frame clones only, with some absent. The table has about 150,000 clones, around 90% seen once. This sample comprised peripheral blood, obtained on day 0 of AZD1222 vaccination. These receptor sequences come from an adult in good health. Both conserved end residues are part of each CDR3. The D gene is left open where the match is weak. Clone size is shown for a subset of rows, as once, few, many or a class of expanded clone.

J gene	D gene	clone size	V gene	CDR3 DNA	CDR3 protein
TRBJ2-1	TRBD2	.	TRBV30	TGTGCCTGTTTTCACCCGACTAGCGGGAGAGTCCCTCGTAATGAGCAGTTCTTC	CACFHPTSGRVPRNEQFF
TRBJ1-1	.	.	TRBV19	TGTGCCAGTAGTATAAGGGGAAGTCCCATGAACACTGAAGCTTTCTTT	CASSIRGSPMNTEAFF
TRBJ1-2	.	.	TRBV6-1	TGTGCCAGCAGTGAAGCAGGGAGGGATGGCTACACCTTC	CASSEAGRDGYTF
TRBJ1-2	TRBD1	.	TRBV28	TGTGCCAGCAGTTCCAGGGGACAGACGCGTGATAGCTACACCTTC	CASSSRGQTRDSYTF
TRBJ2-1	.	.	TRBV5-1	TGCGCCAGCAGCATGACTGGTTGGGATGAGCAGTTCTTC	CASSMTGWDEQFF
TRBJ2-3	TRBD2	.	TRBV28	TGTGCCAGCACCAAAGGGTCTAGCGGGGACTATACGCAGTATTTT	CASTKGSSGDYTQYF
TRBJ1-6	.	few	TRBV11-2	TGTGCCAGCAGCTCCCAAGTCGTCGGACCTTATAATTCACCCCTCCACTTT	CASSSQVVGPYNSPLHF
TRBJ1-3	TRBD1	.	TRBV18	TGTGCCAGCTCACCCCCGGACAGGGTCTCTGGAAACACCATATATTTT	CASSPPDRVSGNTIYF
TRBJ2-5	TRBD1	.	TRBV7-8	TGTGCCAGCAGCTTGGGGACAGGGTGGCTGGCGGGGCCCCAAGAGACCCAGTACTTC	CASSLGTGWLAGPQETQYF
TRBJ1-5	.	.	TRBV9	TGTGCCAGCAGCGTACACAGGGATCAGCCCCAGCATTTT	CASSVHRDQPQHF
TRBJ1-3	.	.	TRBV10-3	TGTGCCATCAATACTGGAAACACCATATATTTT	CAINTGNTIYF
TRBJ2-7	.	.	TRBV7-2	TGTGCCAGCTCTGGGTACGTGTCGGTCGAGCAGTACTTC	CASSGYVSVEQYF
TRBJ2-7	.	.	TRBV6-5	TGTGCCAGCAGTCAGAGCTACAGTACCTACGAGCAGTACTTC	CASSQSYSTYEQYF
TRBJ2-3	.	.	TRBV5-1	TGCGCCAGCAGCTTGGGTGGCCTCCTGGGCACAGATACGCAGTATTTT	CASSLGGLLGTDTQYF
TRBJ2-1	TRBD2	.	TRBV6-5	TGTGCCAGCAGTCCAGCGGGAGATGGCAATGAGCAGTTCTTC	CASSPAGDGNEQFF
TRBJ2-3	.	.	TRBV7-2	TGTGCCAGCAGCTTAGACCGGCGCACAGATACGCAGTATTTT	CASSLDRRTDTQYF
TRBJ1-1	.	.	TRBV29-1	TGCAGCGTGGCTGACGGGGGAAACACTGAAGCTTTCTTT	CSVADGGNTEAFF
TRBJ2-1	.	once	TRBV21-1	TGTGCCAGCAGCAAAGTGGGGTGGTCCAGTAGCGGGAGGGCGAATGAGCAGTTCTTC	CASSKVGWSSSGRANEQFF
TRBJ1-2	TRBD1	.	TRBV28	TGTGCCAGCAGTTTAACGGGCAGGGGGCTGAATGGCTACACCTTC	CASSLTGRGLNGYTF
TRBJ1-4	TRBD1	.	TRBV18	TGTGCCAGCTCACCACTCGGCCCGACAGGGTCTAAGGCAACTAATGAAAAACTGTTTTTT	CASSPLGPTGSKATNEKLFF
TRBJ1-2	.	.	TRBV5-4	TGTGCCAGCAGCTTGGCTGACAGATCTAACTATGGCTACACCTTC	CASSLADRSNYGYTF
TRBJ2-7	.	.	TRBV15	TGTGCCACCAGCAGAGATTACATTGGGCAGGGCTACGAGCAGTACTTC	CATSRDYIGQGYEQYF
TRBJ1-2	.	.	TRBV2	TGTGCCAGCAGTGAAATGCAGCGACAGGTTACTAACTATGGCTACACCTTC	CASSEMQRQVTNYGYTF
TRBJ2-1	.	.	TRBV29-1	TGCAGCGCGTCATCAGCTTCCTACAATGAGCAGTTCTTC	CSASSASYNEQFF
TRBJ2-7	.	.	TRBV14	TGTGCCAGCAGCCAGGGGCTTGGCGGGTACGAGCAGTACTTC	CASSQGLGGYEQYF
TRBJ1-4	.	.	TRBV5-4	TGTGCCAGCAGCTTCCGCACAGGGTCAACTAATGAAAAACTGTTTTTT	CASSFRTGSTNEKLFF
TRBJ1-1	.	.	TRBV10-3	TGTGCCAGCAGACAGATCGAGAACACTGAAGCTTTCTTT	CASRQIENTEAFF
TRBJ2-7	TRBD1	.	TRBV11-3	TGTGCCAGCAGCCGGACAGGGGACTACGAGCAGTACTTC	CASSRTGDYEQYF
TRBJ1-4	.	.	TRBV6-1	TGTGCCAGCAGTGAGCCGACACCAACTAATGAAAAACTGTTTTTT	CASSEPTPTNEKLFF
TRBJ2-3	TRBD1	.	TRBV18	TGTGCCAGCTCAATGACAGGGGAGAGAACAGATACGCAGTATTTT	CASSMTGERTDTQYF
TRBJ2-5	TRBD1	.	TRBV7-9	TGTGCCAGCAGCTTGAGTCACAGGGGTGGGGCAGAGACCCAGTACTTC	CASSLSHRGGAETQYF
TRBJ2-2	.	once	TRBV6-5	TGTGCCAGCAGGTACTCAGGGATTGCTGGCACCGGGGAGCTGTTTTTT	CASRYSGIAGTGELFF
TRBJ2-7	TRBD2	once	TRBV28	TGTGCCAGCAGGCGGACTAGCGGGAGGGCCGAGCAGTACTTC	CASRRTSGRAEQYF
TRBJ2-7	TRBD2	.	TRBV5-1	TGCGCCAGCAGCCCCGGGACTAGCGGAAACTACGAGCAGTACTTC	CASSPGTSGNYEQYF
TRBJ1-4	TRBD1	once	TRBV2	TGTGCCAGCCTCCAGGGGACAGGCAACGAAAAACTGTTTTTT	CASLQGTGNEKLFF
TRBJ1-5	TRBD1	.	TRBV20-1	TGCAGTGCTAGTGACAGGGGGATTCGCAATCAGCCCCAGCATTTT	CSASDRGIRNQPQHF
TRBJ1-4	.	once	TRBV4-2	TGTGCCAGCAGCCGGGGGGGTACTAATGAAAAACTGTTTTTT	CASSRGGTNEKLFF